This passage covers 2 T cell receptor beta chains from one sample sequenced in a study of immune heterogeneity within non-small cell lung tumors. In a multiplex PCR, 32 V and 13 J primers amplified TCR beta CDR3. A single record per CDR3 protein comes from TCRdb applying MiXCR to the multiplex PCR reads. This sample has about 7,200 distinct CDR3 sequences, with 22% found just once. As template, the study used bulk tumor genomic DNA at roughly 600 ng per sample. Several spatially distant biopsies were obtained per primary tumor intraoperatively. Undergoing curative surgery were patients whose non-small cell lung cancer was untreated and newly diagnosed. The sequenced sample consisted of lung tumor tissue. All receptors derive from a man in his sixties with non-small cell lung cancer.

By share, this clonotype ranks as medium-sized. The rearrangement joins TRBV10-3 to TRBJ2-7; the D gene could be TRBD1 or TRBD2 (5 bases each). This CDR3 has 15 amino acids. Germline V lookup: CDR1 ENHRY, CDR2 SYGVKD. V lost 2 bases and J lost 2, with 13 bases in between. CDR3 sequence (DNA): TGTGCCATCAGTGAGGAAGTGACAGCGGCCTACGAGCAGTACTTC. Translated, it gives CAISEEVTAAYEQYF.

This chain uses TRBV7-2 with TRBJ1-3; D is unclear. The CDR3 length is 13 residues. The germline V and J ends were trimmed by 5 bases and 3 bases, with 8 bases remaining between them. Germline lookup yields CDR1 SGHTA and CDR2 FQGNSA. The CDR3 DNA is TGTGCCAGCAGCCTAGTGTTTGGAAACACCATATATTTT. Translating it yields CASSLVFGNTIYF. Using reference TRBV7-2 and TRBJ1-3 for the parts outside the CDR3, the full variable domain is GAGVSQSPSNKVTEKGKDVELRCDPISGHTALYWYRQSLGQGLEFLIYFQGNSAPDKSGLPSDRFSAERTGGSVSTLTIQRTQQEDSAVYLCASSLVFGNTIYFGEGSWLTVV.